This T cell receptor beta chain was recovered during a study of tumor and adjacent non-tumor tissue in lung cancer. At the level of the study: The patients, approximately nine men and 4 or 5 women, were about 31 to 80 with stage I to III disease. Broader study findings: In normal lung, the top 100 clones were significantly more dominant than in tumor.

No cell sorting was done before RNA was extracted from the tissue. This non-tumor lung sample came from over 3 cm beyond the tumor edge. Three rounds of nested PCR, following a modified ARM-PCR protocol, produced the TCRbeta library. TCRdb redid the calling of the multiplex PCR reads with MiXCR, one entry per CDR3 protein. The repertoire holds some 80,000 distinct CDR3 sequences, with around 80% as singletons. Turning to this clonotype: Its antigen is not known. A junction end diverges from the germline sequence, so it may reflect a read error.

The CDR3 loop spans 15 amino acids. Germline V CDR1 and CDR2: WNHNN, SYGVQD (reference sequence). The clonotype originates from a man between 65 and 79 years old with non-small cell lung cancer. The chain combines TRBV10-1 with TRBJ2-2; perhaps TRBD2 as D (6 bases). The source material was distant non-tumor lung tissue. CDR3 bases: TGCGTCAGCGGGCCCTGGGGATTACGGACCGGGGAGCTGTTTTTT. Protein product: CVSGPWGLRTGELFF.